The 24 T cell receptor beta chains presented below share a single source sample, sequenced in a study of CXCR3-negative and CXCR3-positive naive CD8 T cells. Study-level results: CXCR3-positive naive cells had TRB CDR3s that were more hydrophobic than CXCR3-negative naive cells had.

Antigens for these TCRs are unknown. With UMI labels, 5' RACE was used to prepare the TRB cDNA libraries. TCRdb reworked the 5' RACE reads into one entry per CDR3 protein, no DNA. In total, the table holds approximately 90,000 distinct CDR3 sequences. Sequenced sample: naive CXCR3+ CD8+ T cells from blood. Subset described: CD45RO-CCR7+CD27+CD95- naive CD8+ T cells expressing CXCR3 (TNR3+). These TCRs come from a human donor in good health. Some clones in this sample may be carry-over from other donors' samples.

The chain combines TRBV5-1 with TRBJ2-1. Germline V CDR1 and CDR2: SGHRS, YFSETQ. The CDR3 contains 13 residues. The CDR3 spells CASSFYGNNEQFF.

The J gene is TRBJ2-5, the V gene TRBV12-3 or TRBV12-4; the TCRdb D gene call, TRBD1, has no DNA to confirm it. This CDR3 has 12 amino acids. The CDR3 here is CASSPGYLAQYF.

The chain couples TRBV28 to TRBJ2-3; TCRdb picks TRBD1, but there is no DNA to check that call. Germline V gene data show CDR1 as MDHEN and CDR2 as SYDVKM. The CDR3 extends over 17 amino acids. CDR3 sequence reads: CASSFSGGNGLTDTQYF.

The chain carries TRBV2 and TRBJ1-2; TCRdb designates TRBD1, a call that cannot be tested without DNA. The V gene's germline CDR1 is SNHLY and CDR2 FYNNEI. The CDR3 is 15 amino acids. CDR3 residues: CASSEIRGYYYGYTF.

V is TRBV7-8 and J is TRBJ2-2; TCRdb outputs TRBD2, but without DNA this stays unchecked. This CDR3 spans 15 amino acids. Germline V CDR1 and CDR2: SGHVS, FQNEAQ. The CDR3: CASRVTSTNTGELFF.

The chain is built from TRBV28 and TRBJ2-3. The germline gives CDR1 MDHEN, CDR2 SYDVKM. The CDR3 has 13 amino acids. CDR3 region: CASSYNQPDTQYF.

This chain connects TRBV21-1 to TRBJ2-7; there is no DNA to check the TCRdb D call of TRBD2. TRBV21-1 is shown as a pseudogene. This CDR3 has 18 amino acids. The CDR3 sequence is CASSTYGWEQRDDYEQYF.

The J gene is TRBJ2-5, the V gene TRBV29-1; the D gene TCRdb calls, TRBD2, cannot be checked with no DNA. The germline V gene encodes CDR1 SQVTM and CDR2 ANQGSEA. This CDR3 is 12 amino acids long. CDR3: CSVGGGEETQYF.

This chain connects TRBV7-6 to TRBJ2-1; TCRdb returns TRBD1, unconfirmable since there is no DNA. Germline values: CDR1 SGHVS, CDR2 FNYEAQ. The CDR3 consists of 15 residues. The CDR3 loop is CASSLALTGNNEQFF. The full variable domain, with the rest looked up from reference TRBV7-6 and TRBJ2-1, is GAGVSQSPRYKVTKRGQDVALRCDPISGHVSLYWYRQALGQGPEFLTYFNYEAQQDKSGLPNDRFSAERPEGSISTLTIQRTEQRDSAMYRCASSLALTGNNEQFFGPGTRLTVL.

The chain carries TRBV14 and TRBJ2-2; the D call from TCRdb, TRBD2, cannot be confirmed without DNA. This CDR3 region has 15 residues. Germline values: CDR1 SGHDN, CDR2 FVKESK. The CDR3: CASSPKRGGTGELFF.

The chain is built from TRBV14 and TRBJ2-3. The CDR3 is 14 amino acids. Germline values: CDR1 SGHDN, CDR2 FVKESK. This CDR3 is CASSQDLVTDTQYF.

The genes are TRBV5-6 and TRBJ2-7; as DNA is missing, the TRBD1 call by TCRdb cannot be tested. The germline gives CDR1 SGHDT, CDR2 YYEEEE. CDR3 length: 14 residues. CDR3 in amino acids: CASSFGQGNYEQYF.

The rearrangement links TRBV21-1 to TRBJ1-5; absent DNA, TCRdb's TRBD1 call cannot be checked. TRBV21-1 is assigned pseudogene status. CDR3 length equals 12 residues. CDR3 protein: CASGTLNQPQHF.

The chain is built from TRBV27 and TRBJ2-7. This CDR3 contains 13 residues. The germline V gene encodes CDR1 MNHEY and CDR2 SMNVEV (reference sequence). Here the CDR3 reads CASSPRLSYEQYF.

The rearrangement uses TRBV4-1 and TRBJ2-3. The CDR3 covers 14 residues. The germline gives CDR1 MGHRA, CDR2 YSYEKL. CDR3 loop: CASSQDRGTDTQYF.

This CDR3 is CSVPGEGTDTQYF. The chain combines TRBV29-1 with TRBJ2-3; TCRdb calls TRBD2, which cannot be checked without DNA. The V gene's germline CDR1 is SQVTM and CDR2 ANQGSEA. The CDR3 loop spans 13 amino acids.

The V and J genes are TRBV4-3 and TRBJ2-5; there is no DNA to check the TCRdb D call of TRBD2. The V gene's germline CDR1 is LGHNA and CDR2 YSLEER. This CDR3 has 18 residues. This CDR3 is CASSQELGLAEAQETQYF.

V usage is TRBV11-3 and J usage is TRBJ2-7; the D call from TCRdb, TRBD2, cannot be confirmed without DNA. CDR1 SGHNT and CDR2 YENEEA come from the germline V gene. This CDR3 has 13 residues. The chain's CDR3 is CASSLGVAGRSYF.

The chain carries TRBV5-5 and TRBJ1-4. Germline CDR1 is SGHKS and CDR2 is YYEKEE (reference sequence). The length of the CDR3 is 20 residues. CDR3 protein: CASSYPEDRSGTATNEKLFF.

CDR3 residues: CASSPGTGGEQYF. The chain has TRBV9 and TRBJ2-7; with no DNA, the TCRdb D assignment of TRBD1 cannot be verified. The CDR3 runs to 13 residues. In germline, CDR1 is SGDLS, CDR2 YYNGEE.

V usage is TRBV29-1 and J usage is TRBJ2-2. From germline, CDR1 is SQVTM and CDR2 ANQGSEA. The length of the CDR3 is 13 residues. CDR3 amino acids: CSVEVSNTGELFF.

V gene TRBV28 combines with J gene TRBJ2-5; TCRdb's D gene call, TRBD1, goes unchecked for lack of DNA. Germline V gives CDR1 MDHEN, CDR2 SYDVKM. This CDR3 has 14 residues. CDR3 sequence: CASSATGGQETQYF.

The rearrangement uses TRBV7-6 and TRBJ1-1; TCRdb lists TRBD1, though no DNA is available to test this call. The CDR3 loop spans 14 amino acids. CDR1 SGHVS and CDR2 FNYEAQ come from the germline V gene. CDR3 amino acids: CASSPGQSNTEAFF. The entire variable domain, with the rest obtained from reference TRBV7-6 and TRBJ1-1, is as follows: GAGVSQSPRYKVTKRGQDVALRCDPISGHVSLYWYRQALGQGPEFLTYFNYEAQQDKSGLPNDRFSAERPEGSISTLTIQRTEQRDSAMYRCASSPGQSNTEAFFGQGTRLTVV.

CDR3 protein: CATSDPREDPYEQYF. The chain links TRBV24-1 to TRBJ2-7; TCRdb's assignment of TRBD2 cannot be checked, as there is no DNA. Germline lookup yields CDR1 KGHDR and CDR2 SFDVKD. The CDR3 extends over 15 amino acids.